This T cell receptor (beta chain) was retrieved from a study of cytomegalovirus exposure and HLA in healthy donors. Findings and limits, study-wide: Later work found that TCR association rates differed between HLA loci; DRB1 had the most and HLA-C the fewest.

The PCR ran on 60 Vbeta and 13 Jbeta primers. The assay was immunoSEQ multiplex PCR, and TCRdb's table has in-frame clones only and misses some. The repertoire holds about 120,000 clones, around 75% seen once, with around 1.5% in the top ten. To note about this clone: Its antigen is not known.

Nominal health characterized the donors when sampled, though unrecorded immune exposures were likely. The CDR3 length is 10 residues. Trimming removed 5 bases from V and 7 bases from J, with 9 bases in between. CDR1 and CDR2 from the germline V gene are DFQATT and SNEGSKA (reference sequence). This TCR came from a woman between 18 and 29 years old in good health and CMV-seronegative. Sequenced: PBMCs. The chain is built from TRBV20-1 and TRBJ2-7; the D gene is possibly TRBD1 (6 bases). CDR3 amino acids: CSAGGLEQYF. CDR3 nucleotides: TGCAGTGCTGGGGGCTTGGAGCAGTACTTC.